This T cell receptor (beta chain) comes out of a study of blood T cells in healthy people across ages. Background on the study: About one barcoded beta molecule per two T cells was the capture yield of template switching. Whole-study findings and limits: While age rose, TCR beta diversity per million T cells dropped in a roughly linear way. Across samples, TCR beta diversity tracked strongly with naive T cell percentage. The study found more naive CD4+ cells and higher diversity in long-lived than aged donors.

Alongside a J-beta primer mix, a sample-barcoded 5' primer served in a second PCR lasting 7 to 11 cycles. TCRdb processed the 5' RACE reads anew with MiXCR; each CDR3 protein has one entry. The repertoire holds about 1.8 million distinct CDR3 sequences, with around half as singletons. V was clipped by 4 bases and J by 0 bases, with 15 bases between them. The CDR3 length is 16 residues. To note about this clonotype: Its specificity is not known.

This sequence was found in a woman in her forties in good health. Sequencing was performed on blood. The chain carries TRBV12-3 or TRBV12-4 and TRBJ1-2; TRBD1 is a possible D gene (5 bases). The CDR3 DNA is TGTGCCAGCAGTTCTTCTCAGACAGCTACTAACTATGGCTACACCTTC. It translates to CASSSSQTATNYGYTF.